This note documents a single T cell receptor beta chain sequence. TRB rearrangements were amplified by multiplex PCR with BIOMED2 TRB-A/B primers. TCRdb re-derived calls from the multiplex PCR reads in MiXCR, one entry per CDR3 protein. This sample has 7,000 to 10,000 distinct CDR3 sequences, with approximately 30% found just once. The data were obtained in a study of T and B cells in COVID-19 patients. For the study at large: The recovered patients had mostly mild to moderate COVID-19 with outpatient management. Critical illness requiring mechanical ventilation or extracorporeal membrane oxygenation affected 12 of 20 active-infection patients.

From blood, about 240-500 ng of genomic DNA served as TRB template. Per germline, CDR1 SGHRS and CDR2 YFSETQ. The V end was cut by 1 base, the J end by 0 bases, with 10 bases between. The CDR3 sequence is 16 residues long. The sample comprised blood. The TCR was taken from a human donor with active COVID-19. The V gene is TRBV5-1, the J gene TRBJ2-2; D call uncertain. This CDR3 reads CASSLITKSNTGELFF. The CDR3 DNA follows: TGCGCCAGCAGCTTGATTACGAAATCGAACACCGGGGAGCTGTTTTTT.